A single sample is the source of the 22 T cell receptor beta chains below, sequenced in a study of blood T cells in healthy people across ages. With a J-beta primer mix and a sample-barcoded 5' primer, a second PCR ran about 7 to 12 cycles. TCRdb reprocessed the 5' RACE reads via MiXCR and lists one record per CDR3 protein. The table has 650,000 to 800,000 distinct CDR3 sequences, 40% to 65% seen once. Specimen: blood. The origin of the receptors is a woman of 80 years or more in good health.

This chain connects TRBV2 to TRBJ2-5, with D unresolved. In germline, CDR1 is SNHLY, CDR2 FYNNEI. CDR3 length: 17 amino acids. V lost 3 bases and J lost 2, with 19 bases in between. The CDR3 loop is CASSEGMINPDQETQYF. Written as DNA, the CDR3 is TGTGCCAGCAGTGAGGGCATGATAAACCCCGATCAAGAGACCCAGTACTTC.

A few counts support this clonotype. Written as DNA, the CDR3 is TGTGCCACCAGCAGAGACCTGAAAAGCTCCTACGAGCAGTACTTC. It specifies CATSRDLKSSYEQYF. This sequence joins TRBV15 and TRBJ2-7, with no clear D. The CDR3 loop spans 15 amino acids. Germline CDR1 LNHNV, CDR2 YYDKDF (reference sequence). Trimming cost V 0 bases and J 0 bases, with 9 bases left between them. The variable domain in full, completed from reference TRBV15 and TRBJ2-7, reads DAMVIQNPRYQVTQFGKPVTLSCSQTLNHNVMYWYQQKSSQAPKLLFHYYDKDFNNEADTPDNFQSRRPNTSFCFLDIRSPGLGDTAMYLCATSRDLKSSYEQYFGPGTRLTVT.

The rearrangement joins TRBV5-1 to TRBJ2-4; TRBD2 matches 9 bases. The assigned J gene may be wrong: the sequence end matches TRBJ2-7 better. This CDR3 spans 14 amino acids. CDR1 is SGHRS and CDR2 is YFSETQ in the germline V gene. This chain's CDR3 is CASSFSGSPLEQYF. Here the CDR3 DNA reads TGCGCCAGCAGCTTTAGCGGGAGCCCCCTCGAGCAGTACTTC.

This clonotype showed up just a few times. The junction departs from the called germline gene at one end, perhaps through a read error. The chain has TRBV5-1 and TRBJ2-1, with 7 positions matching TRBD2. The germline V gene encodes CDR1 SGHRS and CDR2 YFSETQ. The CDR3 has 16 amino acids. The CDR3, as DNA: TGCGCCAGCAGCCAGAGGGGAGGGAGCTCCTACAGTGAGCAGTTCTTC. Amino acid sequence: CASSQRGGSSYSEQFF.

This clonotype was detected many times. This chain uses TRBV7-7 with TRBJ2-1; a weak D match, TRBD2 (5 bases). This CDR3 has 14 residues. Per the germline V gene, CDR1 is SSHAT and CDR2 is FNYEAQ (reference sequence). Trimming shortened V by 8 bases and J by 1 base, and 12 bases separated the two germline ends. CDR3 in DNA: TGTGCCAGCCCCCCTAGCCGGTCCTACAATGAGCAGTTCTTC. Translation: CASPPSRSYNEQFF.

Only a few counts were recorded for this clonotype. The DNA for the CDR3 is TGCGCCAGCCAGGGGGGCCGCGAGCAGTACTTC. Translating gives CASQGGREQYF. The rearrangement links TRBV5-1 to TRBJ2-7; a possible D gene is TRBD1 (7 bases). The CDR3 contains 11 residues. The germline gives CDR1 SGHRS, CDR2 YFSETQ. Trimming took 7 bases from V and 6 from J, leaving 11 bases between them.

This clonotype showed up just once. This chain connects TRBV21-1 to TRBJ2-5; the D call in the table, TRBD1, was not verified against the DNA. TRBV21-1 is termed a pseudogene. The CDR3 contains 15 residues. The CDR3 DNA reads TGTGCCAGCAGCAAAGAGGGGCGGTCACAAGAGACCCAGTACTTC. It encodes CASSKEGRSQETQYF.

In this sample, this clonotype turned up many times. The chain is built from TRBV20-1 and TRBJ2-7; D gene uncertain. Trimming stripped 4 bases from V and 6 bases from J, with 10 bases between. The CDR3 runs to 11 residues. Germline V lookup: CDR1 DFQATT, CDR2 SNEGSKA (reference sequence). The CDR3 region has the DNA TGCAGTGCTAAACACCCCGTCGAGCAGTACTTC. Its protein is CSAKHPVEQYF.

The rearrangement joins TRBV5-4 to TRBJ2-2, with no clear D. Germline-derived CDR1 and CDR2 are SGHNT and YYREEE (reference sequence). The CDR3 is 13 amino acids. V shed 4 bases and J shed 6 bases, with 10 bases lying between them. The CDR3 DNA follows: TGTGCCAGCAGCGGTTTGTTCGCCGGGGAGCTGTTTTTT. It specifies CASSGLFAGELFF.

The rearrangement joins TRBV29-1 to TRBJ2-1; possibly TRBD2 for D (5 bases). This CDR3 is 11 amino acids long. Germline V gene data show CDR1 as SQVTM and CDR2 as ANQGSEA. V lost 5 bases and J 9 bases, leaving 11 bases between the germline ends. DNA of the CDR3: TGCAGCGTTTTAGGACGGGGTGAGCAGTTCTTC. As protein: CSVLGRGEQFF.

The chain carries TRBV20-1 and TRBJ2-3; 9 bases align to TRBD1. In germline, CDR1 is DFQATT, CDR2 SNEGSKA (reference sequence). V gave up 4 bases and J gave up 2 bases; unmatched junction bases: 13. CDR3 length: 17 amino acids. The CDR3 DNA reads TGCAGTGCTACTCGATTGCGGGGACAGGGCGACACAGATACGCAGTATTTT. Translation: CSATRLRGQGDTDTQYF.

The CDR3 coding sequence is TGTGCCAGCAGTTTTTCTAGCGGGGTGCAGGGTGAGCAGTTCTTC. This encodes CASSFSSGVQGEQFF. The J gene is TRBJ2-1, the V gene TRBV12-3 or TRBV12-4; 9 bases line up with TRBD2. V trimming: 3 bases; J trimming: 9 bases; junction bases outside the gene matches: 9. The CDR3 length is 15 residues.

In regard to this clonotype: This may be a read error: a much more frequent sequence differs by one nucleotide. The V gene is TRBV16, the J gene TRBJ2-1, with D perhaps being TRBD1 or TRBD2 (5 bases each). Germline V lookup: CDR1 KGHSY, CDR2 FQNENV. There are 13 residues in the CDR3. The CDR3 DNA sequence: TGTGCCGGCAGCCCAGCCAGGGAGAATGAGCAGTTCTTC. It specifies CAGSPARENEQFF. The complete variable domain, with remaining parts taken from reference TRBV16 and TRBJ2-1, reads GEEVAQTPKHLVRGEGQKAKLYCAPIKGHSYVFWYQQVLKNEFKFLISFQNENVFDETGMPKERFSAKCLPNSPCSLEIQATKLEDSAVYFCAGSPARENEQFFGPGTRLTVL.

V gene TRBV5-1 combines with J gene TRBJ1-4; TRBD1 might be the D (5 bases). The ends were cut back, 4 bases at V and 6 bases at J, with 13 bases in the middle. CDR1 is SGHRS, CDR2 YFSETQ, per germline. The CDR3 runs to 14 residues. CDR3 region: CASSRGPGDEKLFF. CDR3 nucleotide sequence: TGCGCCAGCAGCAGAGGACCGGGGGATGAAAAACTGTTTTTT. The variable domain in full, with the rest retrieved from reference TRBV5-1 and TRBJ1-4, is KAGVTQTPRYLIKTRGQQVTLSCSPISGHRSVSWYQQTPGQGLQFLFEYFSETQRNKGNFPGRFSGRQFSNSRSEMNVSTLELGDSALYLCASSRGPGDEKLFFGSGTQLSVL.

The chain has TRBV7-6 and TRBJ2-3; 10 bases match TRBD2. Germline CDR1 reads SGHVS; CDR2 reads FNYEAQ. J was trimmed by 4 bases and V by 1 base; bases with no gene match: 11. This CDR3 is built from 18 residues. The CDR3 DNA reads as TGTGCCAGCAGCTTAGTATCTAGCGGGGGCCCTAGGGCAGATACGCAGTATTTT. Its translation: CASSLVSSGGPRADTQYF.

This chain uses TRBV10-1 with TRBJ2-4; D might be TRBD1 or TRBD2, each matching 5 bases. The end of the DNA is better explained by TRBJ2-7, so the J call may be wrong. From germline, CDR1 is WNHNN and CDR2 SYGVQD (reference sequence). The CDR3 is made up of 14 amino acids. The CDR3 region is CASSELRDPYEQYF. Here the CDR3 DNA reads TGCGCCAGCAGTGAACTAAGGGACCCCTACGAGCAGTACTTC.

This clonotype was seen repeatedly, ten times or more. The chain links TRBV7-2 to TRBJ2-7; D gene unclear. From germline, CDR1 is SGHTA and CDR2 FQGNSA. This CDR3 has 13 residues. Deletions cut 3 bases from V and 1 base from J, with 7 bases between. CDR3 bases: TGTGCCAGCAGCTTTTCTAGGTCCTACGAGCAGTACTTC. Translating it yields CASSFSRSYEQYF.

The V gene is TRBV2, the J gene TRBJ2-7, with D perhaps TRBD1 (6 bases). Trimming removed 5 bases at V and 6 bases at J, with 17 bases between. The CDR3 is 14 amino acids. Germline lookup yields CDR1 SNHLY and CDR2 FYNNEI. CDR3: CASSLLGAPSEQYF. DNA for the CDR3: TGTGCCAGCAGTCTTCTGGGGGCTCCATCCGAGCAGTACTTC.

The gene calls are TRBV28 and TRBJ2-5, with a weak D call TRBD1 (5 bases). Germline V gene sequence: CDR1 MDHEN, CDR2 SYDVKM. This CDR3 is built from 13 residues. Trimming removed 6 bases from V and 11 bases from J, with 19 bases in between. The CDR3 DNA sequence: TGTGCCAGCAGGGGTCAGGCGGACAATGAGCAGTACTTC. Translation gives CASRGQADNEQYF.

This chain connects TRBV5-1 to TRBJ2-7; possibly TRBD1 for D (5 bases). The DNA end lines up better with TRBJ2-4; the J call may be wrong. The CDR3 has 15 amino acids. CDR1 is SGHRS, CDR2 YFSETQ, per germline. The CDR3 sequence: CASSADTGGVDIQYF. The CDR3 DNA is TGCGCCAGCAGCGCGGACACGGGCGGAGTGGACATTCAGTACTTC.

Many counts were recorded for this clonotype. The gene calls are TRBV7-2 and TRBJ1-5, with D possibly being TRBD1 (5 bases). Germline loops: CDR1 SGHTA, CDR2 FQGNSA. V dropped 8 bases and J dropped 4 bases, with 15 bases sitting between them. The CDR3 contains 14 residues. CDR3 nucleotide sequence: TGTGCCAGCTCTCGCCAGGGAGGAAATCAGCCCCAGCATTTT. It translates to CASSRQGGNQPQHF. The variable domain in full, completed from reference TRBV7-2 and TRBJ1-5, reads GAGVSQSPSNKVTEKGKDVELRCDPISGHTALYWYRQSLGQGLEFLIYFQGNSAPDKSGLPSDRFSAERTGGSVSTLTIQRTQQEDSAVYLCASSRQGGNQPQHFGDGTRLSIL.

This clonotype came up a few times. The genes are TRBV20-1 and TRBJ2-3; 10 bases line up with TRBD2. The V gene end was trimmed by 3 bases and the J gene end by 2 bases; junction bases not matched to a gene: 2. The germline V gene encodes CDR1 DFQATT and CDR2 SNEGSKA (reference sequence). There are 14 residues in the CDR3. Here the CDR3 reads CSARSGGATDTQYF. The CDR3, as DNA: TGCAGTGCTAGGAGCGGGGGGGCCACAGATACGCAGTATTTT.